Described below is a single T cell receptor beta chain sequence and its context. The data derive from a study of blood T cell repertoires in COVID-19. The V gene's germline CDR1 is SGHDT and CDR2 YYEEEE. This CDR3 region has 16 residues. V shed 0 bases, J shed 5 bases, and the junction held 7 bases outside the gene matches. Clones were read by immunoSEQ multiplex PCR, and TCRdb kept only the in-frame ones, dropping some. The repertoire has about 300,000 clones, approximately 89% of them found once; the top ten carry under 3%. The TCR was taken from a woman between 50 and 59 years old who had been exposed to COVID-19. The sequenced material came from PBMCs or T cells enriched from blood (not recorded which). The chain employs TRBV5-6 and TRBJ2-2; 7 positions agree with TRBD2. In DNA form, the CDR3 reads TGTGCCAGCAGCTTGGCCTTGGGGCGGGAGACCGGGGAGCTGTTTTTT. Encoded protein: CASSLALGRETGELFF.